This T cell receptor (beta chain) was sequenced in a study of T cells after yellow fever vaccination. Study summary: Fractions low in cell number were prepared with SMART-Seq v4 Ultra Low Input.

Using its own MiXCR run on the 5' RACE reads, TCRdb lists one record per CDR3 protein. The sample records around 340,000 distinct CDR3 sequences, approximately 13% being singletons. CDR1 is SGHNT, CDR2 YYREEE, per germline (reference sequence). This CDR3 is 16 amino acids long. V was clipped by 5 bases and J by 4 bases; unmatched bases: 9. General study results and limits: Weaker, the secondary response had a peak occurring faster, on day 5 versus 15.

On this clonotype: Its antigen is unknown.

The receptor's source is a man aged 18-30 years who received the YFV17D yellow fever vaccine. This specimen consisted of CD4+ T cells sorted from PBMCs, obtained 15 days after the yellow fever booster vaccination. This rearrangement joins TRBV5-4 to TRBJ2-2; 9 nucleotides line up with TRBD1. The chain's CDR3 is CASRFRDRDSTGELFF. In DNA form, the CDR3 reads TGTGCCAGCAGATTCCGGGACAGGGACTCCACCGGGGAGCTGTTTTTT.